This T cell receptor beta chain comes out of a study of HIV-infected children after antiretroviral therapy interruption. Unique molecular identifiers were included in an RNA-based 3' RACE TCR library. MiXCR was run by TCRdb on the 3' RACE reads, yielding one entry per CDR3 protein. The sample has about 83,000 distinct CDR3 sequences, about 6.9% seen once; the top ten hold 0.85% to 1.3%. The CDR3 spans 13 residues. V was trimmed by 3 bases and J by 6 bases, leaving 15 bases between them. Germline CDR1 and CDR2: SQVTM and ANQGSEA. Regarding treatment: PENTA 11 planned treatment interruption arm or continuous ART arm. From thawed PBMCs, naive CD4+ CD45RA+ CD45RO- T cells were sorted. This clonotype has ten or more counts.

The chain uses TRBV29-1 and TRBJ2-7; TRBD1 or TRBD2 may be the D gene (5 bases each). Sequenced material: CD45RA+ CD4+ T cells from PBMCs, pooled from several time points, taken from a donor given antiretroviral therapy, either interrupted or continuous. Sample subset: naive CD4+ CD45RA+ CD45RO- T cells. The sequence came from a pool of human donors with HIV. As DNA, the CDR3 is TGCAGCGTTGACCCCACCGGGGCGTCCGAGCAGTACTTC. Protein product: CSVDPTGASEQYF.